This T cell receptor beta chain emerged from a study of shared clonotypes between healthy human individuals. Every donor was a Caucasian adult from Nashville, Tennessee. Assay execution took place at the deep level. The assay was immunoSEQ multiplex PCR, and TCRdb's table has in-frame clones only and misses some. The table includes 450,000 to 500,000 clones, roughly 80% detected once. This CDR3 spans 15 amino acids. Trimming stripped 1 base from V and 3 bases from J, with 7 bases between. The germline CDR1 and CDR2 sequences are LGHNA and YSLEER. General observations from the study: The authors expected sequencing depth to affect clonotype sharing among donors.

With regard to this clone: The antigen is unknown.

The sample consisted of PBMCs. The rearrangement uses TRBV4-3 and TRBJ2-6, with D unclear. This clonotype was obtained from a woman in her forties in good health. Some clones in this sample may be carry-over from other donors' samples. The CDR3 coding sequence is TGCGCCAGCAGCCAAGTAACCCATGGGGCCAACGTCCTGACTTTC. Protein product: CASSQVTHGANVLTF.